The 26 T cell receptor beta chains listed next were all sequenced from one sample in a study of T cells in Graves' hyperthyroidism and ophthalmopathy. Amplified regions were TCR beta CDR3 sequences from RNA transcripts. The HTBI primer set served for first-round RT-PCR of the TCR CDR3. Via MiXCR, TCRdb re-called the multiplex PCR reads, giving one row per CDR3 protein. This table holds hundreds of thousands of distinct CDR3 sequences, roughly an eighth found once. Sequenced sample: blood. These receptors came from a woman between 18 and 29 years old with Graves' hyperthyroidism.

The chain uses TRBV12-5 and TRBJ2-1, with D unresolved. The CDR3 runs to 13 residues. In germline, CDR1 is LGHNT, CDR2 FRNRAP. Trimming stripped 0 bases from V and 10 bases from J, with 10 bases between. CDR3 residues: CASGLVQGGEQFF. Here the CDR3 DNA reads TGTGCTAGTGGTTTGGTACAAGGTGGGGAGCAGTTCTTC.

The rearrangement joins TRBV10-3 to TRBJ2-5, with a tentative D call TRBD2 (5 bases). The CDR3 contains 12 residues. Trimming left V 11 bases short and J 1 base short, with 11 bases between. In germline, CDR1 is ENHRY, CDR2 SYGVKD. As DNA, the CDR3 is TGTGCCGCGGGCGGGTCCCAAGAGACCCAGTACTTC. It translates to CAAGGSQETQYF.

The table lists this clonotype with a few counts. The chain is built from TRBV7-3 and TRBJ2-1; 14 bases are shared with TRBD2. Germline V lookup: CDR1 SGHTA, CDR2 FQGTGA. The V segment lost 4 bases and the J segment 4 bases; nucleotides outside the gene matches: 9. The length of the CDR3 is 18 residues. CDR3 nucleotides: TGTGCCAGCAGCTCCATGACTAGCGGGGGGGCGTATTACAATGAGCAGTTCTTC. Amino acid sequence: CASSSMTSGGAYYNEQFF.

In its sample, this clonotype was seen a few times. J is TRBJ1-1 and V is TRBV4-1; 8 nucleotides agree with TRBD1. The V and J ends lost 1 base and 9 bases, in that order; junction bases with no gene match: 19. The CDR3 consists of 18 residues. The V gene's germline CDR1 is MGHRA and CDR2 YSYEKL. The CDR3 DNA sequence: TGCGCCAGCAGCCAAGGCGGACAGGGTAGCGGGAACACGGTTAAAGCTTTCTTT. Translation: CASSQGGQGSGNTVKAFF.

The table lists this clonotype with many counts. V gene TRBV20-1 combines with J gene TRBJ2-7, with 11 bases that match TRBD1. The CDR3 has 15 residues. Trimming cost V 0 bases and J 4 bases; bases outside gene matches: 5. The V gene's germline CDR1 is DFQATT and CDR2 SNEGSKA (reference sequence). CDR3 residues: CSAREPGTGGYEQYF. The CDR3 DNA is TGCAGTGCTAGAGAACCCGGGACAGGGGGATACGAGCAGTACTTC.

The table lists this clonotype with a count of one. The gene calls are TRBV9 and TRBJ1-1, with D hard to call. The V and J ends lost 4 bases and 1 base respectively, with 14 bases between them. CDR3 length equals 15 residues. Germline CDR1 is SGDLS and CDR2 is YYNGEE. As DNA, the CDR3 is TGTGCCAGCAGCCCCAGCCCGGGCACGAACACTGAAGCTTTCTTT. The encoded protein is CASSPSPGTNTEAFF.

The V call is TRBV5-8, the J call TRBJ2-5; TRBD2 might be the D (5 bases). The length of the CDR3 is 15 residues. CDR1 and CDR2 (germline): SGHTS, YDEGEE. The germline V and J ends were trimmed by 4 bases and 3 bases, with 16 bases remaining between them. In DNA, the CDR3 is TGTGCCAGCAGCCAAGCAGTGCTAGCTAAAGAGACCCAGTACTTC. Translated: CASSQAVLAKETQYF.

The sample holds a few counts of this clonotype. This sequence may be a read error, since a much larger clone differs from it by one base. The rearrangement joins TRBV28 to TRBJ2-3; 8 bases fit TRBD2. Germline CDR1 is MDHEN and CDR2 is SYDVKM. The CDR3 sequence is 17 residues long. CDR3 protein: CASSPTFAAGDTDAQYF. In DNA form, the CDR3 reads TGTGCCAGCAGTCCCACTTTCGCAGCGGGGGACACAGATGCGCAGTATTTT.

This clonotype came up once. The chain recombines TRBV3-1 with TRBJ2-1; 8 bases match TRBD2. Per germline, CDR1 LGHDT and CDR2 YNNKEL (reference sequence). The length of the CDR3 is 15 residues. V trimming: 3 bases; J trimming: 3 bases; junction bases outside the gene matches: 4. CDR3 in DNA: TGTGCCAGCAGCCACGTAGCGGGATTCTACAATGAGCAGTTCTTC. Translated: CASSHVAGFYNEQFF.

Note on this clonotype: Being one base from a much bigger clone, this may be a read error. V is TRBV7-6 and J is TRBJ2-6; D unclear. CDR1 is SGHVS and CDR2 is FNYEAQ in the germline V gene. V dropped 5 bases and J dropped 6 bases, with 11 bases sitting between them. The CDR3 loop spans 14 amino acids. The CDR3 is CASSRRWAANVLTF. The CDR3 nucleotides are TGTGCCAGCAGCCGTAGGTGGGCGGCCAACGTCCTGACTTTC.

In this sample, this clonotype turned up many times. V is TRBV3-1 and J is TRBJ1-1, with D hard to call. Trimming pared 4 bases from V and 1 base from J, leaving 10 bases between. The CDR3 is made up of 14 amino acids. The germline V gene encodes CDR1 LGHDT and CDR2 YNNKEL (reference sequence). CDR3 coding DNA: TGTGCCAGCAGCCCCCGGGCCTCGAACACTGAAGCTTTCTTT. It specifies CASSPRASNTEAFF.

This clonotype was recorded a few times. The chain links TRBV27 to TRBJ1-6; weak D call: TRBD1 (6 bases). Germline V gene sequence: CDR1 MNHEY, CDR2 SMNVEV (reference sequence). CDR3 length equals 16 residues. V gave up 6 bases and J gave up 5 bases, with 17 bases separating them. For the CDR3, the DNA is TGTGCCAGCAGCAGAGGTAGGGGGTGGAATAATTCACCCCTCCACTTT. Its translation: CASSRGRGWNNSPLHF.

This clonotype was counted ten times or more. The V gene is TRBV12-3 or TRBV12-4, the J gene TRBJ2-1, with 9 nucleotides matching TRBD1. CDR3 size: 14 residues. V lost 3 bases and J lost 5; bases outside the gene matches: 2. Here the CDR3 DNA reads TGTGCCAGCAGTTTGGGGACAGGGAACAATGAGCAGTTCTTC. Its translation: CASSLGTGNNEQFF.

This chain connects TRBV7-8 to TRBJ2-7; D ambiguous. Between the trimmed V and J ends, which lost 1 base and 3 bases, there was a span of 13 bases. The germline gives CDR1 SGHVS, CDR2 FQNEAQ. The CDR3 totals 15 residues. DNA of the CDR3: TGTGCCAGCAGCTTAGATTGGCCAGATCTCTACGAGCAGTACTTC. This translates into CASSLDWPDLYEQYF.

As to this clonotype: This may be a read error, as it is one base from a much larger clone. This chain links TRBV28 with TRBJ2-5; 9 nucleotides agree with TRBD2. The CDR3 has 14 amino acids. The J segment lost 5 bases and the V segment lost 8 bases, leaving 9 bases of the junction unmatched. The germline CDR1 and CDR2 sequences are MDHEN and SYDVKM. This CDR3 reads CASGLAGVGETQYF. CDR3 nucleotide sequence: TGTGCCAGCGGATTAGCGGGAGTGGGGGAGACCCAGTACTTC.

This clonotype was detected ten times or more. The chain employs TRBV18 and TRBJ2-6, with a weak D call TRBD2 (5 bases). From germline, CDR1 is KGHSH and CDR2 LQKENI. The CDR3 is 15 amino acids. The V end lost 3 bases, the J end lost 2 bases, and 8 bases lay between the germline ends. The CDR3 DNA follows: TGTGCCAGCTCACCTGGGGAGACTGGGGCCAACGTCCTGACTTTC. Encoded protein: CASSPGETGANVLTF.

This chain uses TRBV11-2 with TRBJ2-5; 12 nucleotides align to TRBD1. Looked up from germline, CDR1 is SGHAT and CDR2 is FQNNGV. The CDR3 is made up of 15 amino acids. Trimming removed 2 bases from V and 9 bases from J; junction bases left unmatched: 7. Written as DNA, the CDR3 is TGTGCCAGCAGCTTACGGGGACAGGGGGCGGGGGCCCAGTACTTC. Translation gives CASSLRGQGAGAQYF.

The gene calls are TRBV10-3 and TRBJ2-1; 9 nucleotides agree with TRBD2. There are 15 residues in the CDR3. The junction had 8 bases not matched to a gene; V was cut back by 8 bases and J by 3 bases. Germline V gene sequence: CDR1 ENHRY, CDR2 SYGVKD. The CDR3 nucleotides read TGTGCCATCGGGGGGATAGCGGGGGACTACAATGAGCAGTTCTTC. It encodes CAIGGIAGDYNEQFF.

This clonotype was observed at least ten times. The chain employs TRBV18 and TRBJ1-2, with TRBD1 identical over 10 bases. V lost 3 bases to trimming and J lost 6 bases; unmatched junction nucleotides: 10. The germline gives CDR1 KGHSH, CDR2 LQKENI. The CDR3 spans 16 residues. The CDR3 bases are TGTGCCAGCTCACCTCAAACTACCGGGACAGGGGATGGCTACACCTTC. Its translation is CASSPQTTGTGDGYTF.

This clonotype was observed at least ten times. The rearrangement links TRBV2 to TRBJ1-1, with 10 bases lining up with TRBD1. Trimming cost V 4 bases and J 3 bases; bases outside gene matches: 2. The CDR3 is 14 residues long. Germline V lookup: CDR1 SNHLY, CDR2 FYNNEI. DNA for the CDR3: TGTGCCAGCAGTGCCGGACAGGGGGACACTGAAGCTTTCTTT. Translated: CASSAGQGDTEAFF.

The chain carries TRBV5-6 and TRBJ2-6; TRBD2 matches 8 bases. The V segment lost 7 bases and the J segment 0 bases; nucleotides outside the gene matches: 12. Germline assignment: CDR1 SGHDT and CDR2 YYEEEE. This CDR3 is 18 amino acids long. The CDR3 loop is CASFIRGGLRSGANVLTF. CDR3 sequence (DNA): TGTGCCAGCTTCATTCGGGGGGGGCTGCGCTCTGGGGCCAACGTCCTGACTTTC. Full variable domain (outside the CDR3, taken from reference TRBV5-6 and TRBJ2-6): DAGVTQSPTHLIKTRGQQVTLRCSPKSGHDTVSWYQQALGQGPQFIFQYYEEEERQRGNFPDRFSGHQFPNYSSELNVNALLLGDSALYLCASFIRGGLRSGANVLTFGAGSRLTVL.

In its sample, this clonotype was seen many times. The chain employs TRBV20-1 and TRBJ2-5; the D is unclear. CDR3 size: 13 residues. Germline assignment: CDR1 DFQATT and CDR2 SNEGSKA (reference sequence). V lost 6 bases to trimming and J lost 4 bases, with 15 bases between them. The CDR3 bases are TGCAGTGCCACACTACATGAGACAGAGACCCAGTACTTC. Protein sequence: CSATLHETETQYF.

This clonotype was seen repeatedly, ten times or more. This sequence joins TRBV7-9 and TRBJ1-1; 11 bases align to TRBD1. Unmatched junction bases numbered 5, after V lost 6 bases and J lost 2 bases. Germline V CDR1 and CDR2: SEHNR, FQNEAQ (reference sequence). The CDR3 length is 15 residues. In DNA, the CDR3 is TGTGCCAGCAGTTTGGGGACAGGGGGAAACACTGAAGCTTTCTTT. Translating gives CASSLGTGGNTEAFF.

This clonotype was picked up many times. This rearrangement joins TRBV12-3 or TRBV12-4 to TRBJ2-7; unclear D gene. CDR3 length equals 11 residues. V lost 8 bases, J lost 2 bases, and 7 bases lay in between. The CDR3 DNA is TGTGCCAGCGGTTATACCTACGAGCAGTACTTC. It specifies CASGYTYEQYF.

This clonotype came up many times. The chain has TRBV9 and TRBJ2-3; TRBD1 might be the D (6 bases). Trimming cost V 4 bases and J 1 base, with 16 bases left between them. There are 16 residues in the CDR3. CDR1 SGDLS and CDR2 YYNGEE come from the germline V gene. The CDR3 here is CASSPRYKGGTDTQYF. The CDR3, as DNA: TGTGCCAGCAGCCCCCGGTATAAGGGGGGCACAGATACGCAGTATTTT.

This clonotype showed up just once. A read error may be the cause here, since a much bigger clone is one base away. CDR3 residues: CATSDLTPGQEDNEELFF. In DNA, the CDR3 is TGTGCCACCAGTGATCTCACACCGGGACAGGAAGATAATGAAGAACTGTTTTTT. V and J are TRBV24-1 and TRBJ1-4, with 8 bases matching TRBD1. The CDR3 length is 18 residues. Germline V gene data show CDR1 as KGHDR and CDR2 as SFDVKD.